This T cell receptor beta chain was recovered during a study of control samples from healthy donors and cancer patients. Germline V CDR1 and CDR2: MNHEY, SMNVEV (reference sequence). Trimming removed 1 base from V and 7 bases from J; junction bases left unmatched: 9. CDR3 length: 16 residues. Clones were sequenced by immunoSEQ multiplex PCR, and TCRdb holds only the in-frame ones, with some missing. The sample shows approximately 49,000 clones, roughly 90% of them seen only once. The chain combines TRBV27 with TRBJ2-7, with 11 bases identical to TRBD2. Sequenced: PBMCs. The sequence derives from a man aged 35-49 years with colorectal cancer. CDR3 region: CASSLFSGRASVEQYF. CDR3 in DNA: TGTGCCAGCAGTTTATTTAGCGGGAGGGCCTCAGTGGAGCAGTACTTC.